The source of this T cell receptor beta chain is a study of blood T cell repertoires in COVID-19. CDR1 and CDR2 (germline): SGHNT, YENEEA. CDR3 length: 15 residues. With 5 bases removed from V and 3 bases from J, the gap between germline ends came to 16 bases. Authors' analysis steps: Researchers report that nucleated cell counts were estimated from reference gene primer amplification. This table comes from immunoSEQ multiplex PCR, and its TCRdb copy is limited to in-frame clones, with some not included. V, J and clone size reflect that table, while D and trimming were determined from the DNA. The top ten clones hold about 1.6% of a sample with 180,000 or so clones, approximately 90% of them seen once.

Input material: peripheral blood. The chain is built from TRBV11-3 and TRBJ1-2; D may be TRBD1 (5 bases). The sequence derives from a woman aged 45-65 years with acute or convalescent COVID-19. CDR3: CASSPSGGLDYGYTF. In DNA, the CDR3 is TGTGCCAGCAGCCCGTCGGGGGGGTTGGACTATGGCTACACCTTC.